This T cell receptor beta chain was found in a study of CD8 T cells in ankylosing spondylitis. Study-wide findings and caveats: Earlier studies detected some motif variants in reactive arthritis synovial fluid and blood. Seven to nine highly homologous variants formed a TCR beta motif that appeared characteristic of ankylosing spondylitis blood.

Ten or more counts support this clonotype. Its matching antigen is unknown. The V and J ends lost 2 bases and 1 base, in that order; junction bases with no gene match: 3. The CDR3 covers 15 residues. Germline loops: CDR1 WNHNN, CDR2 SYGVQD (reference sequence). In making TCR beta libraries, quantitative 5'-RACE with molecular barcodes was used. In TCRdb, the 5' RACE reads were re-called with MiXCR into one record per CDR3 protein. The profile shows some 100,000 distinct CDR3 sequences, approximately 9.6% of them singletons. The chain carries TRBV10-1 and TRBJ1-1; 8 nucleotides agree with TRBD1. The receptor's source is a male donor with ankylosing spondylitis. The sample taken for sequencing was blood, either unsorted or a sorted T cell fraction (not recorded which). CDR3 sequence reads: CASSEEGTGNTEAFF. Written as DNA, the CDR3 is TGCGCCAGCAGTGAGGAGGGGACAGGGAACACTGAAGCTTTCTTT.